The 31 T cell receptor beta chains below were found in one sample sequenced in a study of shared clonotypes between healthy human individuals. The table came from immunoSEQ multiplex PCR; TCRdb's copy has only in-frame clones and leaves some out. The sample has some 2,500,000 clones; 93% are singletons. Source material: naive CD4+ T cells from PBMCs. The subset was: CD45RA+ positively selected. All receptors derive from a man aged 18 to 35 in good health. Some clones in this sample may be carry-over from other donors' samples.

CDR3 in DNA: TGTGCCAGCAGCTTGACAGGGCGGACTGAAGCTTTCTTT. Protein: CASSLTGRTEAFF. The rearrangement links TRBV7-8 to TRBJ1-1, with 7 bases that match TRBD1. Per germline, CDR1 SGHVS and CDR2 FQNEAQ. The CDR3 consists of 13 residues. Trimming took 3 bases from V and 5 from J; bases not matched to a gene: 3.

The gene calls are TRBV5-1 and TRBJ2-4; tentative D call: TRBD1 (5 bases). The CDR3 is 14 amino acids. V was pared by 0 bases and J by 7 bases, with 11 bases between. The V gene's germline CDR1 is SGHRS and CDR2 YFSETQ. The CDR3 DNA is TGCGCCAGCAGCTTGGAGGGGTTGAGGAACATTCAGTACTTC. This encodes CASSLEGLRNIQYF.

The chain is built from TRBV9 and TRBJ2-7, with TRBD2 matching 9 bases. This CDR3 is 15 amino acids long. Unmatched junction bases numbered 8, after V lost 0 bases and J lost 7 bases. The germline V gene has CDR1 SGDLS and CDR2 YYNGEE. CDR3 sequence reads: CASSVGLADSLEQYF. The CDR3, as DNA: TGTGCCAGCAGCGTAGGACTAGCGGACTCCTTAGAGCAGTACTTC.

The V and J genes are TRBV29-1 and TRBJ2-6; 10 nucleotides match TRBD2. This CDR3 region has 17 residues. The V gene's germline CDR1 is SQVTM and CDR2 ANQGSEA. The V and J ends lost 7 bases and 3 bases, in that order; junction bases with no gene match: 12. CDR3 loop: CSALLASGRNGANVLTF. CDR3 nucleotide sequence: TGCAGCGCCCTGCTGGCTAGCGGGAGAAATGGGGCCAACGTCCTGACTTTC.

This rearrangement joins TRBV7-9 to TRBJ2-1; the match to TRBD1 covers 10 bases. The CDR3 is 14 amino acids. Germline V CDR1 and CDR2: SEHNR, FQNEAQ (reference sequence). V was clipped by 5 bases and J by 6 bases; unmatched bases: 4. The CDR3 here is CASSRRDRGNEQFF. In DNA, the CDR3 is TGTGCCAGCAGCCGTCGGGACAGGGGCAATGAGCAGTTCTTC.

The chain joins TRBV7-3 to TRBJ2-5; 11 bases fit TRBD1. CDR3 length: 15 amino acids. The V gene end was trimmed by 5 bases and the J gene end by 2 bases; junction bases not matched to a gene: 4. CDR1 is SGHTA and CDR2 is FQGTGA in the germline V gene. This CDR3 is CASSRGQGVQETQYF. In nucleotides, the CDR3 is TGTGCCAGCAGCAGGGGACAGGGGGTACAAGAGACCCAGTACTTC.

V gene TRBV4-1 combines with J gene TRBJ2-5; 12 nucleotides align to TRBD2. V was pared by 4 bases and J by 2 bases, with 5 bases of the junction left unmatched. Per germline, CDR1 MGHRA and CDR2 YSYEKL. The CDR3 runs to 16 residues. The CDR3 sequence: CASSPGLAGNQETQYF. The CDR3 bases are TGCGCCAGCAGCCCCGGACTAGCGGGGAATCAAGAGACCCAGTACTTC.

This chain joins TRBV27 and TRBJ1-2; D is perhaps TRBD1 (6 bases). Germline V CDR1 and CDR2: MNHEY, SMNVEV (reference sequence). Deletions cut 0 bases from V and 2 bases from J, with 7 bases between. The CDR3 is made up of 14 amino acids. The CDR3 protein is CASSLSQGNYGYTF. Here the CDR3 DNA reads TGTGCCAGCAGTTTATCCCAGGGGAACTATGGCTACACCTTC.

The V and J genes are TRBV28 and TRBJ2-1; 9 nucleotides match TRBD1. CDR1 is MDHEN, CDR2 SYDVKM, per germline. The V segment lost 5 bases and the J segment 6 bases; nucleotides outside the gene matches: 8. This CDR3 is built from 15 residues. The CDR3 reads CASSPGQGLFNEQFF. The CDR3 DNA reads as TGTGCCAGCAGTCCGGGACAGGGTCTTTTCAATGAGCAGTTCTTC.

The genes are TRBV7-2 and TRBJ1-2; a possible D gene is TRBD1 (5 bases). The V and J ends lost 6 bases and 6 bases respectively, with 11 bases between them. CDR1 is SGHTA, CDR2 FQGNSA, per germline. The CDR3 spans 12 residues. In DNA, the CDR3 is TGTGCCAGCAGTCGACAGCGGGATGGCTACACCTTC. Protein product: CASSRQRDGYTF.

This clone was picked up one time. The chain employs TRBV29-1 and TRBJ2-1; 13 bases align to TRBD2. Germline V gives CDR1 SQVTM, CDR2 ANQGSEA. V was pared by 4 bases and J by 7 bases, with 7 bases of the junction left unmatched. The CDR3 sequence is 15 residues long. The CDR3 loop is CSVGRTSGSRNEQFF. In DNA form, the CDR3 reads TGCAGCGTTGGTAGGACTAGCGGGAGTAGGAATGAGCAGTTCTTC.

The chain combines TRBV10-3 with TRBJ2-7; 8 nucleotides align to TRBD2. The CDR3 is made up of 14 amino acids. CDR1 and CDR2 from the germline V gene are ENHRY and SYGVKD. V lost 6 bases and J lost 0; bases outside the gene matches: 4. CDR3 region: CAISRLASSYEQYF. The CDR3 bases are TGTGCCATCAGCCGACTAGCGAGCTCCTACGAGCAGTACTTC.

The rearrangement joins TRBV5-1 to TRBJ2-3; 9 bases line up with TRBD2. The ends lost 4 bases at V and 5 bases at J; junction bases unmatched: 8. Germline V gene data show CDR1 as SGHRS and CDR2 as YFSETQ. The CDR3 covers 15 residues. CDR3 in amino acids: CASSNGAGGQDTQYF. For the CDR3, the DNA is TGCGCCAGCAGCAATGGGGCGGGAGGGCAAGATACGCAGTATTTT.

The CDR3, as DNA: TGCGCCAGCAGCCAAACAGGGGAAGAGACCCAGTACTTC. This encodes CASSQTGEETQYF. V is TRBV4-1 and J is TRBJ2-5; TRBD1 aligns across 7 bases. Looked up from germline, CDR1 is MGHRA and CDR2 is YSYEKL. With 2 bases clipped from V and 3 bases from J, the junction kept 0 bases outside the gene matches. The CDR3 extends over 13 amino acids.

V gene TRBV6-5 combines with J gene TRBJ1-1; D is ambiguous. Germline V gives CDR1 MNHEY, CDR2 SVGAGI. The V and J ends lost 7 bases and 9 bases respectively, with 3 bases between them. The CDR3 is 8 residues long. CDR3 sequence (DNA): TGTGCCAGCATTCAAGCTTTCTTT. Translation: CASIQAFF.

This clone came up once. The V call is TRBV28, the J call TRBJ1-3; TRBD1 matches at 10 bases. Germline V lookup: CDR1 MDHEN, CDR2 SYDVKM. The V and J ends lost 5 bases and 3 bases, in that order; junction bases with no gene match: 13. This CDR3 is built from 18 residues. This CDR3 is CASSPPGQGYLGGNTIYF. DNA of the CDR3: TGTGCCAGCAGTCCCCCGGGACAGGGGTATCTCGGTGGAAACACCATATATTTT.

About this clone: At the DNA level, this CDR3 is encoded by other sequences in the same sample as well. CDR3 sequence (DNA): TGCGCCAGCAGCTTGGAAGGTCCGGCTTACGAGCAGTACTTC. Residues: CASSLEGPAYEQYF. This sequence joins TRBV5-1 and TRBJ2-7; D remains ambiguous. Looked up from germline, CDR1 is SGHRS and CDR2 is YFSETQ. Trimming removed 0 bases at V and 4 bases at J, with 11 bases between. The CDR3 length is 14 residues.

V is TRBV7-2 and J is TRBJ2-5, with 7 bases fitting TRBD2. In germline, CDR1 is SGHTA, CDR2 FQGNSA. This CDR3 spans 15 amino acids. The V segment lost 6 bases and the J segment 3 bases; nucleotides outside the gene matches: 10. CDR3 amino acids: CASSSNSLAEETQYF. Written as DNA, the CDR3 is TGTGCCAGCAGTTCCAACTCGCTAGCGGAAGAGACCCAGTACTTC.

This clone has only one observation. The gene calls are TRBV5-1 and TRBJ2-7; 9 positions agree with TRBD2. V was pared by 0 bases and J by 4 bases, with 5 bases of the junction left unmatched. The CDR3 covers 15 residues. The germline CDR1 and CDR2 sequences are SGHRS and YFSETQ. The CDR3 nucleotides are TGCGCCAGCAGCTTGGAGACTAGCGGAACTTACGAGCAGTACTTC. The encoded protein is CASSLETSGTYEQYF.

About this clone itself: Other DNA sequences in this sample translate to the same CDR3. V is TRBV11-2 and J is TRBJ2-5, with unresolved D. V lost 1 base and J lost 1, with 4 bases in between. This CDR3 spans 13 amino acids. Per the germline V gene, CDR1 is SGHAT and CDR2 is FQNNGV. The CDR3 sequence is CASSLGTQETQYF. CDR3 sequence (DNA): TGTGCCAGCAGCTTAGGTACCCAAGAGACCCAGTACTTC.

The V call is TRBV19, the J call TRBJ2-7; 10 positions match TRBD1. CDR1 is LNHDA, CDR2 SQIVND, per germline (reference sequence). Trimming at V came to 8 bases and at J to 1 base, leaving 8 bases not matched to a gene. This CDR3 spans 15 amino acids. DNA for the CDR3: TGTGCCAGTGAATACAGGACAGGGGGATCCTACGAGCAGTACTTC. Translating it yields CASEYRTGGSYEQYF. Drawing the rest from reference TRBV19 and TRBJ2-7, the complete variable domain is DGGITQSPKYLFRKEGQNVTLSCEQNLNHDAMYWYRQDPGQGLRLIYYSQIVNDFQKGDIAEGYSVSREKKESFPLTVTSAQKNPTAFYLCASEYRTGGSYEQYFGPGTRLTVT.

This clone occurred once. The chain is built from TRBV11-2 and TRBJ2-3, with 12 bases matching TRBD2. J gave up 6 bases and V 1 base, and 11 bases lay outside the gene matches. Germline V gene lookup returns CDR1 SGHAT and CDR2 FQNNGV. The CDR3 runs 18 residues. The CDR3 sequence: CASSLGPSGRAGVDTQYF. The CDR3 DNA is TGTGCCAGCAGCTTAGGTCCTAGCGGGAGGGCAGGTGTGGATACGCAGTATTTT.

The chain employs TRBV4-1 and TRBJ2-5; D may be TRBD1 (5 bases). CDR1 and CDR2 from the germline V gene are MGHRA and YSYEKL. This CDR3 is built from 15 residues. Trimming cost V 1 base and J 3 bases, with 12 bases left between them. CDR3 coding DNA: TGCGCCAGCAGCCAAGTTTTTAGGGGTGAAGAGACCCAGTACTTC. Translated, it gives CASSQVFRGEETQYF.

This chain links TRBV5-1 with TRBJ2-1; unclear D gene. The CDR3 contains 15 residues. Trimming left V 4 bases short and J 0 bases short, with 11 bases between. CDR1 and CDR2 (germline): SGHRS, YFSETQ. The CDR3 protein is CASSPIPSSYNEQFF. The DNA for the CDR3 is TGCGCCAGCAGCCCAATCCCGAGCTCCTACAATGAGCAGTTCTTC.

For the CDR3, the DNA is TGTGCCAGCAGCGCCACTGACCCCGGGGTTCTGTTCTTC. Translation gives CASSATDPGVLFF. V gene TRBV2 combines with J gene TRBJ2-1; tentative D call: TRBD2 (5 bases). The CDR3 consists of 13 residues. V was pared by 6 bases and J by 15 bases, with 21 bases between. Germline V gene sequence: CDR1 SNHLY, CDR2 FYNNEI.

The rearrangement links TRBV28 to TRBJ2-1; no clear D gene. Trimming removed 8 bases from V and 1 base from J, with 9 bases in between. Germline CDR1 and CDR2: MDHEN and SYDVKM. CDR3 length equals 13 residues. The CDR3 coding sequence is TGTGCCAGCGTCCGTCAATCCTACAATGAGCAGTTCTTC. This sequence encodes CASVRQSYNEQFF.

The table lists this clone with a few counts. Other DNA sequences in the same sample also yield this CDR3. The genes are TRBV5-4 and TRBJ2-7; no definite D call. CDR1 is SGHNT, CDR2 YYREEE, per germline (reference sequence). Trimming shortened V by 2 bases and J by 2 bases, and 8 bases separated the two germline ends. The CDR3 consists of 13 residues. Here the CDR3 reads CASSLGGTYEQYF. CDR3 coding DNA: TGTGCCAGCAGCTTAGGCGGAACCTACGAGCAGTACTTC.

This chain links TRBV27 with TRBJ1-2, with D possibly TRBD1 on 5 matching bases. The germline V gene has CDR1 MNHEY and CDR2 SMNVEV (reference sequence). The V and J ends lost 3 bases and 8 bases respectively, with 13 bases between them. The CDR3 consists of 13 residues. Written as DNA, the CDR3 is TGTGCCAGCAGTTTCAGGGTAGGAGGCGGCTACACCTTC. Translation gives CASSFRVGGGYTF.

J is TRBJ1-2 and V is TRBV10-3; unclear D gene. This CDR3 region has 14 residues. Deletions cut 0 bases from V and 1 base from J, with 6 bases between. Germline assignment: CDR1 ENHRY and CDR2 SYGVKD. This CDR3 reads CAISESGDNYGYTF. CDR3 DNA: TGTGCCATCAGTGAGTCTGGGGATAACTATGGCTACACCTTC.

Concerning this clone: Additional DNA sequences in this sample encode the identical CDR3. The V gene is TRBV5-1, the J gene TRBJ2-5; 11 nucleotides align to TRBD2. The CDR3 covers 16 residues. Looked up from germline, CDR1 is SGHRS and CDR2 is YFSETQ. V lost 0 bases, J lost 2 bases, and 3 bases stayed unmatched. For the CDR3, the DNA is TGCGCCAGCAGCTTGGCGCTAGCGGGAGGACAAGAGACCCAGTACTTC. Translation gives CASSLALAGGQETQYF.

The chain links TRBV11-2 to TRBJ1-1; possibly TRBD1 for D (5 bases). Germline CDR1 is SGHAT and CDR2 is FQNNGV. V was trimmed by 2 bases and J by 1 base, leaving 8 bases between them. CDR3 length: 14 amino acids. In nucleotides, the CDR3 is TGTGCCAGCAGCTTAAGGCAGGGGAACACTGAAGCTTTCTTT. Residues: CASSLRQGNTEAFF.